These 28 T cell receptor beta chains were sequenced from one sample in a study of T cell changes during pregnancy in multiple sclerosis. Method: immunoSEQ multiplex PCR; TCRdb's copy keeps in-frame clones and lacks some. The sample includes 30,000 or so clones, roughly nine tenths of them seen just once. The sample here was CD4+ T cells from peripheral blood mononuclear cells, taken in the second trimester of pregnancy. All receptors come from a female donor with multiple sclerosis, enrolled in a pregnancy study.

This sequence joins TRBV5-1 and TRBJ2-5; TRBD1 matches 7 bases. The V and J ends lost 4 bases and 3 bases, in that order; junction bases with no gene match: 6. The CDR3 totals 14 residues. Per the germline V gene, CDR1 is SGHRS and CDR2 is YFSETQ. The CDR3 loop reads CASSGRTGEETQYF. Written as DNA, the CDR3 is TGCGCCAGCAGCGGTAGAACAGGGGAAGAGACCCAGTACTTC.

A note on this clone: Other DNA sequences within the sample encode an identical CDR3. The rearrangement joins TRBV10-3 to TRBJ2-7; possible D gene TRBD1, 5 bases. Trimming pared 2 bases from V and 0 bases from J, leaving 8 bases between. The CDR3 length is 14 residues. The V gene's germline CDR1 is ENHRY and CDR2 SYGVKD. DNA of the CDR3: TGTGCCATCAGTGAGCGGACAAGCTCCTACGAGCAGTACTTC. It encodes CAISERTSSYEQYF.

The chain has TRBV30 and TRBJ1-3; D may be TRBD1 (5 bases). Germline CDR1 is GTSNPN and CDR2 is SVGIG (reference sequence). The CDR3 covers 17 residues. V dropped 1 base and J dropped 4 bases, with 20 bases sitting between them. The CDR3 loop reads CAWSEYLGGAEGNTIYF. The DNA of the CDR3 is TGTGCCTGGAGTGAATATCTCGGCGGGGCGGAAGGAAACACCATATATTTT.

The J gene is TRBJ1-6, the V gene TRBV27, with 8 bases lining up with TRBD1. With 3 bases clipped from V and 9 bases from J, the junction kept 7 bases outside the gene matches. The CDR3 is made up of 15 amino acids. The germline V gene encodes CDR1 MNHEY and CDR2 SMNVEV (reference sequence). The CDR3 DNA sequence: TGTGCCAGCAGTTTCCGGGACAGGAAAAGTTCACCCCTCCACTTT. Translation gives CASSFRDRKSSPLHF.

The genes are TRBV10-3 and TRBJ2-7, with TRBD2 matching over 10 bases. V was clipped by 4 bases and J by 0 bases; unmatched bases: 6. CDR3 length: 16 residues. Germline lookup yields CDR1 ENHRY and CDR2 SYGVKD. This CDR3 is CAISVNRTSGSYEQYF. In DNA form, the CDR3 reads TGTGCCATCAGTGTAAATAGGACTAGCGGCTCCTACGAGCAGTACTTC.

V is TRBV29-1 and J is TRBJ1-4; 7 bases map to TRBD1. The germline V gene encodes CDR1 SQVTM and CDR2 ANQGSEA. This CDR3 has 16 residues. V shed 2 bases, J shed 0 bases, and the junction held 6 bases outside the gene matches. CDR3 region: CSVENGQETTNEKLFF. In DNA, the CDR3 is TGCAGCGTTGAAAACGGACAGGAGACAACTAATGAAAAACTGTTTTTT.

V and J are TRBV7-2 and TRBJ1-6; TRBD1 matches at 8 bases. Germline-derived CDR1 and CDR2 are SGHTA and FQGNSA. Trimming at V came to 5 bases and at J to 10 bases, leaving 13 bases not matched to a gene. The CDR3 extends over 16 amino acids. The CDR3 spells CASSRGSHQGASPLHF. The DNA of the CDR3 is TGTGCCAGCAGCCGTGGGTCCCACCAGGGGGCGTCACCCCTCCACTTT.

This sequence joins TRBV7-2 and TRBJ2-1; the match to TRBD1 covers 9 bases. J gave up 4 bases and V 6 bases, and 7 bases lay outside the gene matches. Germline assignment: CDR1 SGHTA and CDR2 FQGNSA. CDR3 length: 15 amino acids. CDR3 DNA: TGTGCCAGCAGTATCCGGGACAGGGTTTACAATGAGCAGTTCTTC. This sequence encodes CASSIRDRVYNEQFF.

This clone turned up a few times. The CDR3 DNA reads as TGTGCCTGGAGTGTACCGGGGACAGGGAACACTGAAGCTTTCTTT. Residues: CAWSVPGTGNTEAFF. This rearrangement joins TRBV30 to TRBJ1-1, with 8 bases aligning to TRBD1. The CDR3 spans 15 residues. Germline V gene lookup returns CDR1 GTSNPN and CDR2 SVGIG (reference sequence). The V and J ends lost 0 bases and 1 base, in that order; junction bases with no gene match: 4.

The chain carries TRBV6-5 and TRBJ1-1; 8 bases are a match to TRBD1. CDR3 size: 15 residues. Germline loops: CDR1 MNHEY, CDR2 SVGAGI. The V gene end was trimmed by 2 bases and the J gene end by 5 bases; junction bases not matched to a gene: 7. The CDR3: CASSYRIQGDTEAFF. CDR3 sequence (DNA): TGTGCCAGCAGTTACCGGATACAGGGGGATACTGAAGCTTTCTTT.

The chain uses TRBV2 and TRBJ1-5; 7 nucleotides line up with TRBD1. The CDR3 spans 14 residues. Looked up from germline, CDR1 is SNHLY and CDR2 is FYNNEI. The trim removed 6 bases at V and 7 bases at J, leaving 9 bases unmatched. This CDR3 is CASSGDRVSQPQHF. In DNA, the CDR3 is TGTGCCAGCAGCGGAGACAGGGTATCCCAGCCCCAGCATTTT.

The V call is TRBV28, the J call TRBJ2-2; TRBD1 matches 9 bases. Germline V lookup: CDR1 MDHEN, CDR2 SYDVKM. This CDR3 has 16 amino acids. V was pared by 8 bases and J by 5 bases, with 12 bases of the junction left unmatched. This CDR3 reads CASQTPGQGWTGELFF. CDR3 nucleotides: TGTGCCAGCCAGACTCCGGGACAGGGTTGGACCGGGGAGCTGTTTTTT.

This clone was observed a single time. The chain recombines TRBV6-5 with TRBJ2-5; 9 bases line up with TRBD2. V trimming: 5 bases; J trimming: 1 base; junction bases outside the gene matches: 5. CDR1 MNHEY and CDR2 SVGAGI come from the germline V gene. This CDR3 is built from 15 residues. The CDR3 DNA follows: TGTGCCAGCAGTGGGAGCGGGGGGTTCCAAGAGACCCAGTACTTC. Translation: CASSGSGGFQETQYF.

V is TRBV4-1 and J is TRBJ2-2, with D possibly matching TRBD2 (6 bases). Trimming pared 2 bases from V and 1 base from J, leaving 20 bases between. CDR1 and CDR2 from the germline V gene are MGHRA and YSYEKL. This CDR3 region has 19 residues. The DNA for the CDR3 is TGCGCCAGCAGCCAAAGGGTTCCGGGGGATTCCCAGAACACCGGGGAGCTGTTTTTT. Amino acids: CASSQRVPGDSQNTGELFF.

The chain recombines TRBV6-5 with TRBJ1-1; 9 bases map to TRBD1. CDR1 MNHEY and CDR2 SVGAGI come from the germline V gene. With 7 bases clipped from V and 3 bases from J, the junction kept 6 bases outside the gene matches. The CDR3 contains 14 residues. The CDR3 spells CASNLGTGYTEAFF. The CDR3, as DNA: TGTGCCAGCAATTTAGGGACAGGGTACACTGAAGCTTTCTTT.

The rearrangement uses TRBV29-1 and TRBJ1-1; no clear D. From germline, CDR1 is SQVTM and CDR2 ANQGSEA. The V gene lost 1 base and the J gene lost 6 bases, with 15 bases spanning the gap. The CDR3 totals 14 residues. CDR3 protein: CSVEGIVRRSEAFF. The CDR3 DNA reads TGCAGCGTTGAAGGAATTGTGAGGAGATCTGAAGCTTTCTTT.

The chain is built from TRBV2 and TRBJ1-1; 7 nucleotides align to TRBD1. Trimming cost V 8 bases and J 4 bases; bases outside gene matches: 4. Germline CDR1 and CDR2: SNHLY and FYNNEI. The CDR3 spans 12 residues. CDR3 in DNA: TGTGCCAGCGACAGGGAAGGCACTGAAGCTTTCTTT. Residues: CASDREGTEAFF. The complete variable domain, with remaining parts taken from reference TRBV2 and TRBJ1-1, reads EPEVTQTPSHQVTQMGQEVILRCVPISNHLYFYWYRQILGQKVEFLVSFYNNEISEKSEIFDDQFSVERPDGSNFTLKIRSTKLEDSAMYFCASDREGTEAFFGQGTRLTVV.

This chain uses TRBV5-5 with TRBJ1-3; D gene ambiguous. V was cut by 0 bases and J by 8 bases, with 9 bases left in between. The CDR3 totals 13 residues. In germline, CDR1 is SGHKS, CDR2 YYEKEE (reference sequence). The CDR3 DNA reads TGTGCCAGCAGCTTGGAGTTCGGGGACACCATATATTTT. Translating gives CASSLEFGDTIYF.

The chain combines TRBV2 with TRBJ2-7, with 7 bases matching TRBD1. Germline trimming cut 5 bases from V and 6 bases from J; bases unmatched to any gene: 7. The V gene's germline CDR1 is SNHLY and CDR2 FYNNEI. The CDR3 sequence is 13 residues long. The CDR3 coding sequence is TGTGCCAGCAGTACAACAGGGGCGGCCGAGCAGTACTTC. Translated: CASSTTGAAEQYF.

This chain links TRBV30 with TRBJ1-5; maybe TRBD1 (5 bases). The V end was cut by 1 base, the J end by 5 bases, with 12 bases between. Germline assignment: CDR1 GTSNPN and CDR2 SVGIG (reference sequence). The CDR3 runs 14 residues. The CDR3 DNA is TGTGCCTGGAGTGGCGGGACCCTACATCAGCCCCAGCATTTT. Translating gives CAWSGGTLHQPQHF.

This rearrangement joins TRBV27 to TRBJ2-7, with D possibly TRBD1 on 6 matching bases. Germline CDR1 MNHEY, CDR2 SMNVEV (reference sequence). The CDR3 covers 16 residues. The germline V and J ends were trimmed by 5 bases and 8 bases, with 25 bases remaining between them. This CDR3 reads CASSLSSLSGTSKQYF. CDR3 coding DNA: TGTGCCAGCAGTCTCTCATCTCTATCAGGGACAAGCAAGCAGTACTTC.

CDR3 sequence: CASSPYSRGSTDTQYF. DNA of the CDR3: TGCGCCAGCAGCCCCTACTCCCGGGGTAGCACAGATACGCAGTATTTT. The genes are TRBV4-1 and TRBJ2-3, with a tentative D call TRBD2 (5 bases). Germline V CDR1 and CDR2: MGHRA, YSYEKL. CDR3 length: 16 residues. V lost 4 bases to trimming and J lost 0 bases, with 14 bases between them.

The J gene is TRBJ2-7, the V gene TRBV7-8, with 9 bases matching TRBD1. V was pared by 5 bases and J by 0 bases, with 8 bases of the junction left unmatched. CDR1 and CDR2 (germline): SGHVS, FQNEAQ. The CDR3 runs 16 residues. Here the CDR3 DNA reads TGTGCCAGCAGCCCCTCGGGACAGGGCAGCTCCTACGAGCAGTACTTC. It specifies CASSPSGQGSSYEQYF.

The DNA for the CDR3 is TGTGCCAGCAGCTTACACGGTGGACTAGAGGGAGGAGAGACCCAGTACTTC. It encodes CASSLHGGLEGGETQYF. The V gene is TRBV11-1, the J gene TRBJ2-5, with 7 positions matching TRBD2. This CDR3 region has 17 residues. Germline values: CDR1 SGHAT, CDR2 FQDESV (reference sequence). With 2 bases clipped from V and 4 bases from J, the junction kept 13 bases outside the gene matches. Using reference TRBV11-1 and TRBJ2-5 for the parts outside the CDR3, the full variable domain is EAEVAQSPRYKITEKSQAVAFWCDPISGHATLYWYRQILGQGPELLVQFQDESVVDDSQLPKDRFSAERLKGVDSTLKIQPAELGDSAMYLCASSLHGGLEGGETQYFGPGTRLLVL.

The table lists this clone with a few counts. V and J are TRBV7-2 and TRBJ2-3; TRBD1 matches 10 bases. Trimming at V came to 5 bases and at J to 3 bases, leaving 5 bases not matched to a gene. The germline V gene encodes CDR1 SGHTA and CDR2 FQGNSA. The CDR3 has 15 residues. The CDR3 region is CASSASGQGTDTQYF. DNA for the CDR3: TGTGCCAGCAGCGCTTCGGGACAGGGGACAGATACGCAGTATTTT.

V is TRBV10-1 and J is TRBJ2-1, with D tentatively TRBD1 (5 bases). CDR1 WNHNN and CDR2 SYGVQD come from the germline V gene (reference sequence). V lost 5 bases and J lost 2, with 19 bases in between. There are 17 residues in the CDR3. The CDR3 loop reads CASSPVGLVATYNEQFF. As DNA, the CDR3 is TGCGCCAGCAGTCCCGTGGGGCTAGTGGCCACCTACAATGAGCAGTTCTTC.

This chain links TRBV7-2 with TRBJ2-5, with D maybe TRBD2 (6 bases). The CDR3 spans 16 residues. Germline values: CDR1 SGHTA, CDR2 FQGNSA. V dropped 1 base and J dropped 1 base, with 13 bases sitting between them. The CDR3 sequence: CASSLGGVAGQETQYF. The DNA of the CDR3 is TGTGCCAGCAGCTTAGGCGGGGTTGCGGGCCAAGAGACCCAGTACTTC.

This rearrangement joins TRBV2 to TRBJ1-2; D is unresolved. CDR3 length equals 15 residues. Per germline, CDR1 SNHLY and CDR2 FYNNEI. V was cut by 7 bases and J by 4 bases, with 19 bases left in between. The CDR3, as DNA: TGTGCCAGCACCTCCGAGCCTCGTGCCGCCTATGGCTACACCTTC. Translation: CASTSEPRAAYGYTF.